Listed below are T cell receptor beta chains from one sample, sequenced in a study of blood T cell repertoires in COVID-19. Data came from immunoSEQ multiplex PCR; TCRdb stores just in-frame clones and leaves some out. The sample consists of fewer than 250,000 clones, more than 75% of them appearing once. The sample was peripheral blood. The receptors were sampled from an elderly woman with COVID-19, enrolled during active disease. Both conserved end residues are part of each CDR3. A D gene is named only where the DNA matches it firmly. Part of the rows lack a size; the others show once, few, many or a class for expanded clones.

V: TRBV5-1; size: .; J: TRBJ1-2; D: TRBD1; CDR3: CASRETGGLGYTF; DNA: TGCGCCAGCAGGGAGACAGGGGGCCTTGGCTACACCTTC
V: TRBV10-1; size: .; J: TRBJ1-3; D: .; CDR3: CASSGPEQGGNTIYF; DNA: TGCGCCAGCAGTGGACCGGAGCAGGGAGGAAACACCATATATTTT
V: TRBV29-1; size: .; J: TRBJ2-5; D: .; CDR3: CSVDPEETQYF; DNA: TGCAGCGTTGACCCGGAAGAGACCCAGTACTTC
V: TRBV13; size: .; J: TRBJ2-5; D: .; CDR3: CASSLKGGAGETQYF; DNA: TGTGCCAGCAGCCTAAAGGGGGGGGCGGGAGAGACCCAGTACTTC
V: TRBV9; size: .; J: TRBJ2-2; D: .; CDR3: CASSARSGTITGELFF; DNA: TGTGCCAGCAGCGCTCGTAGTGGGACAATCACCGGGGAGCTGTTTTTT
V: TRBV2; size: once; J: TRBJ1-5; D: TRBD1; CDR3: CASSGTGAGGSNQPQHF; DNA: TGTGCCAGCAGTGGGACAGGAGCAGGAGGTAGCAATCAGCCCCAGCATTTT
V: TRBV7-2; size: few; J: TRBJ1-5; D: .; CDR3: CASSLAGSNQPQHF; DNA: TGTGCCAGCAGCTTAGCCGGTAGCAATCAGCCCCAGCATTTT
V: TRBV21-1; size: .; J: TRBJ1-5; D: .; CDR3: CASSKGAQEVFRSNQPQHF; DNA: TGTGCCAGCAGCAAAGGCGCCCAAGAAGTTTTTCGGAGCAATCAGCCCCAGCATTTT
V: TRBV10-3; size: .; J: TRBJ2-3; D: TRBD2; CDR3: CAISESSGGATDTQYF; DNA: TGTGCCATCAGTGAGTCTAGCGGGGGGGCCACAGATACGCAGTATTTT
V: TRBV9; size: .; J: TRBJ2-1; D: .; CDR3: CASSARGVSYNEQFF; DNA: TGTGCCAGCAGCGCCAGGGGTGTCTCCTACAATGAGCAGTTCTTC
V: TRBV11-2; size: .; J: TRBJ1-3; D: .; CDR3: CASSSQGVSGNTIYF; DNA: TGTGCCAGCAGCTCCCAAGGAGTCTCTGGAAACACCATATATTTT
V: TRBV3-1/TRBV3-2; size: .; J: TRBJ1-6; D: .; CDR3: CASSQKNRNSPLHF; DNA: TGTGCCAGCAGCCAAAAAAACAGAAATTCACCCCTCCACTTT
V: TRBV3-1/TRBV3-2; size: once; J: TRBJ2-1; D: TRBD1; CDR3: CASSRMTGGFEQFF; DNA: TGTGCCAGCAGCCGCATGACAGGGGGCTTTGAGCAGTTCTTC
V: TRBV10-3; size: .; J: TRBJ1-4; D: .; CDR3: CAISEYPGKLFF; DNA: TGTGCCATCAGTGAGTACCCGGGAAAACTGTTTTTT
V: TRBV27; size: .; J: TRBJ1-1; D: TRBD1; CDR3: CASSYRGSRPNTEAFF; DNA: TGTGCCAGCAGTTACAGGGGGAGTAGACCAAACACTGAAGCTTTCTTT
V: TRBV7-9; size: .; J: TRBJ2-5; D: TRBD1; CDR3: CASSYGQGMWGETQYF; DNA: TGTGCCAGCAGCTACGGACAGGGAATGTGGGGAGAGACCCAGTACTTC
V: TRBV7-8; size: once; J: TRBJ2-3; D: TRBD2; CDR3: CASSLGGGAGDTQYF; DNA: TGTGCCAGCAGCTTAGGCGGGGGGGCTGGTGATACGCAGTATTTT
V: TRBV15; size: few; J: TRBJ1-2; D: TRBD1; CDR3: CATSRDGTAYSNYGYTF; DNA: TGTGCCACCAGCAGAGATGGGACAGCCTACTCCAACTATGGCTACACCTTC
V: TRBV19; size: .; J: TRBJ2-4; D: TRBD1; CDR3: CASSIRGQVGRNIQYF; DNA: TGTGCCAGTAGTATACGGGGACAGGTTGGGCGAAACATTCAGTACTTC
V: TRBV9; size: once; J: TRBJ2-3; D: .; CDR3: CASSPIGAATDTQYF; DNA: TGTGCCAGCAGCCCTATAGGAGCAGCCACAGATACGCAGTATTTT
V: TRBV5-1; size: .; J: TRBJ1-1; D: .; CDR3: CASSFSGNTEAFF; DNA: TGCGCCAGCAGCTTTTCCGGGAACACTGAAGCTTTCTTT
V: TRBV5-6; size: .; J: TRBJ2-1; D: TRBD2; CDR3: CASSLSGTSGRTYNEQFF; DNA: TGTGCCAGCAGCTTATCCGGGACTAGCGGGCGCACCTACAATGAGCAGTTCTTC
V: TRBV23-1; size: few; J: TRBJ1-3; D: .; CDR3: CASMPLRGRASSGNTIYF; DNA: TGCGCCAGCATGCCTTTAAGGGGCAGAGCCTCCTCTGGAAACACCATATATTTT
V: TRBV2; size: .; J: TRBJ2-4; D: .; CDR3: CASLTGGTDKNIQYF; DNA: TGTGCCAGCCTCACCGGCGGGACGGACAAAAACATTCAGTACTTC
V: TRBV6-8; size: .; J: TRBJ1-6; D: .; CDR3: CASSYAREFLTYNSPLHF; DNA: TGTGCCAGCAGTTATGCCAGGGAATTCCTTACCTATAATTCACCCCTCCACTTT
V: TRBV14; size: once; J: TRBJ1-2; D: .; CDR3: CASSQWPGNYGYTF; DNA: TGTGCCAGCAGCCAATGGCCAGGGAACTATGGCTACACCTTC
V: TRBV19; size: .; J: TRBJ1-1; D: .; CDR3: CASSKGQQNTEAFF; DNA: TGTGCCAGTAGTAAGGGACAACAGAACACTGAAGCTTTCTTT
V: TRBV19; size: many; J: TRBJ2-6; D: .; CDR3: CASSTQGSGANVLTF; DNA: TGTGCCAGTAGCACCCAGGGTTCTGGGGCCAACGTCCTGACTTTC
V: TRBV9; size: .; J: TRBJ1-3; D: .; CDR3: CASSVEAGQSGNTIYF; DNA: TGTGCCAGCAGCGTAGAGGCAGGGCAATCTGGAAACACCATATATTTT
V: TRBV28; size: .; J: TRBJ1-2; D: .; CDR3: CASSLLQVANYGYTF; DNA: TGTGCCAGCAGCCTACTCCAGGTAGCTAACTATGGCTACACCTTC
V: TRBV9; size: .; J: TRBJ2-5; D: TRBD2; CDR3: CASSPHASGAQETQYF; DNA: TGTGCCAGCAGCCCCCATGCTAGCGGGGCACAAGAGACCCAGTACTTC
V: TRBV24-1; size: few; J: TRBJ1-5; D: .; CDR3: CATSGGGLGNQPQHF; DNA: TGTGCCACCAGTGGTGGGGGCTTAGGCAATCAGCCCCAGCATTTT
V: TRBV14; size: .; J: TRBJ1-1; D: .; CDR3: CASSKLIGTEAFF; DNA: TGTGCCAGCAGCAAGTTGATCGGGACTGAAGCTTTCTTT
V: TRBV19; size: once; J: TRBJ2-7; D: .; CDR3: CASSIGPTGNYEQYF; DNA: TGTGCCAGTAGTATAGGACCCACAGGAAACTACGAGCAGTACTTC
V: TRBV27; size: .; J: TRBJ2-1; D: TRBD2; CDR3: CASGTSGGARNEQFF; DNA: TGTGCCAGCGGGACTAGCGGGGGGGCACGGAATGAGCAGTTCTTC
V: TRBV10-3; size: once; J: TRBJ1-3; D: TRBD1; CDR3: CATGQAGNTIYF; DNA: TGTGCCACCGGACAGGCTGGAAACACCATATATTTT
V: TRBV15; size: .; J: TRBJ2-5; D: .; CDR3: CATSRDLAETQYF; DNA: TGTGCCACCAGCAGAGATTTGGCAGAGACCCAGTACTTC
V: TRBV30; size: .; J: TRBJ2-1; D: .; CDR3: CAWRRAGARMHNEQFF; DNA: TGTGCCTGGAGAAGGGCAGGGGCCAGGATGCACAATGAGCAGTTCTTC
V: TRBV24-1; size: once; J: TRBJ1-5; D: TRBD1; CDR3: CATSDPTGGNQPQHF; DNA: TGTGCCACCAGTGATCCTACAGGGGGCAATCAGCCCCAGCATTTT
V: TRBV12-3/TRBV12-4; size: .; J: TRBJ1-2; D: TRBD1; CDR3: CASSRQGNYGYTF; DNA: TGTGCCAGCAGCAGACAGGGAAACTATGGCTACACCTTC
V: TRBV6-5; size: few; J: TRBJ1-1; D: .; CDR3: CASSYGQRGAEAFF; DNA: TGTGCCAGCAGTTACGGTCAGCGCGGGGCCGAAGCTTTCTTT
V: TRBV2; size: .; J: TRBJ1-6; D: TRBD1; CDR3: CASSAPGQGRHYNSPLHF; DNA: TGTGCCAGCAGTGCCCCGGGACAGGGCCGACATTATAATTCACCCCTCCACTTT
V: TRBV29-1; size: .; J: TRBJ2-1; D: TRBD1; CDR3: CSVRDRESSYNEQFF; DNA: TGCAGCGTCCGAGACAGGGAAAGCTCCTACAATGAGCAGTTCTTC
V: TRBV3-1/TRBV3-2; size: .; J: TRBJ2-5; D: TRBD2; CDR3: CASSHPSGPEGTQYF; DNA: TGTGCCAGCAGCCACCCTAGCGGACCCGAGGGGACCCAGTACTTC
V: TRBV7-8; size: .; J: TRBJ2-5; D: .; CDR3: CASSFAGWETQYF; DNA: TGTGCCAGCAGCTTCGCGGGGTGGGAGACCCAGTACTTC
V: TRBV6-1; size: once; J: TRBJ1-1; D: .; CDR3: CASSEDQPGITEAFF; DNA: TGTGCCAGCAGTGAAGATCAACCCGGGATCACTGAAGCTTTCTTT
V: TRBV20-1; size: .; J: TRBJ1-5; D: .; CDR3: CSASPRLRGSSQPQHF; DNA: TGCAGTGCTAGTCCCCGGCTTCGGGGATCAAGTCAGCCCCAGCATTTT
V: TRBV7-6; size: .; J: TRBJ1-4; D: .; CDR3: CASSLIPVGSLNEKLFF; DNA: TGTGCCAGCAGCTTAATACCCGTCGGGAGTCTGAATGAAAAACTGTTTTTT
V: TRBV30; size: .; J: TRBJ1-5; D: .; CDR3: CAWSTGVQQPQHF; DNA: TGTGCCTGGAGTACGGGGGTTCAGCAGCCCCAGCATTTT
V: TRBV28; size: .; J: TRBJ1-1; D: .; CDR3: CASISRREAFF; DNA: TGTGCCAGCATCTCGAGGCGGGAAGCTTTCTTT
V: TRBV18; size: once; J: TRBJ2-4; D: TRBD1; CDR3: CASSPGTGENIQYF; DNA: TGTGCCAGCTCGCCCGGGACAGGGGAGAACATTCAGTACTTC
V: TRBV3-1/TRBV3-2; size: .; J: TRBJ1-2; D: .; CDR3: CASSYEGGSGYTF; DNA: TGTGCCAGCAGCTATGAGGGTGGGTCTGGCTACACCTTC
V: TRBV5-7; size: .; J: TRBJ1-4; D: .; CDR3: CASSRYRREINEKLFF; DNA: TGTGCCAGCAGTCGCTATCGCCGGGAAATTAATGAAAAACTGTTTTTT
V: TRBV6-2/TRBV6-3; size: few; J: TRBJ1-2; D: TRBD1; CDR3: CASSYTRDREVSVSPFYGYTF; DNA: TGTGCCAGCAGTTACACCCGGGACAGGGAAGTTAGTGTAAGTCCTTTCTATGGCTACACCTTC
V: TRBV18; size: .; J: TRBJ1-2; D: .; CDR3: CASSNHSIYGYTF; DNA: TGTGCCAGCTCAAATCACAGTATCTATGGCTACACCTTC
V: TRBV5-1; size: .; J: TRBJ1-5; D: .; CDR3: CASSLTPNSNQPQHF; DNA: TGCGCCAGCAGCTTAACACCGAATAGCAATCAGCCCCAGCATTTT
V: TRBV14; size: .; J: TRBJ1-4; D: .; CDR3: CASSQGPSGKLFF; DNA: TGTGCCAGCAGCCAAGGTCCCAGTGGAAAACTGTTTTTT
V: TRBV6-5; size: once; J: TRBJ1-4; D: .; CDR3: CASRGQTNEKLFF; DNA: TGTGCCAGCAGGGGGCAAACTAATGAAAAACTGTTTTTT